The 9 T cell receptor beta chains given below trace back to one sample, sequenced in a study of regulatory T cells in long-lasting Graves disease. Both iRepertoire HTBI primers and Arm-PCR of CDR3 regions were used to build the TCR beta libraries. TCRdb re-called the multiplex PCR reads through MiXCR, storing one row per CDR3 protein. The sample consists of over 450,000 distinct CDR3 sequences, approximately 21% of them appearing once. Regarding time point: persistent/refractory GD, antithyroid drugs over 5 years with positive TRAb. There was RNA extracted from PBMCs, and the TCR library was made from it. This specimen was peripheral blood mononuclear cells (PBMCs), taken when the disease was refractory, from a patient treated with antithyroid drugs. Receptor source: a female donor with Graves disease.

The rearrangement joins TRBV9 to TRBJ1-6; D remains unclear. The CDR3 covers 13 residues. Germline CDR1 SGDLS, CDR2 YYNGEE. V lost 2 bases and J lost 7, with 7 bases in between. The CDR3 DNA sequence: TGTGCCAGCAGCGTCGGAGCGAATTCACCCCTCCACTTT. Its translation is CASSVGANSPLHF.

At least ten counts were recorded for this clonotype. CDR3 sequence: CASTKTLNTEAFF. CDR3 DNA: TGTGCCAGCACCAAGACACTTAACACTGAAGCTTTCTTT. The chain has TRBV12-3 or TRBV12-4 and TRBJ1-1; D gene unclear. Trimming cost V 7 bases and J 2 bases, with 11 bases left between them. CDR3 length: 13 residues.

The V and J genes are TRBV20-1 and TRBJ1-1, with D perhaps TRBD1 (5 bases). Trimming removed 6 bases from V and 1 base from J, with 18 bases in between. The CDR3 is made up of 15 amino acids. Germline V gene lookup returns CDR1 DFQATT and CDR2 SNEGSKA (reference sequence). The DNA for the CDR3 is TGCAGTGCAGCGCCCCCGGGGCAGGGGAACACTGAAGCTTTCTTT. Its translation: CSAAPPGQGNTEAFF.

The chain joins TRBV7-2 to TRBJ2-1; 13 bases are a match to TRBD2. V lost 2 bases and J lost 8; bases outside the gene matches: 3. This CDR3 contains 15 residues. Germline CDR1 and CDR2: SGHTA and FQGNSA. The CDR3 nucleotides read TGTGCCAGCAGCTTAAGGACTAGCGGGAGCCATGAGCAGTTCTTC. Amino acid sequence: CASSLRTSGSHEQFF.

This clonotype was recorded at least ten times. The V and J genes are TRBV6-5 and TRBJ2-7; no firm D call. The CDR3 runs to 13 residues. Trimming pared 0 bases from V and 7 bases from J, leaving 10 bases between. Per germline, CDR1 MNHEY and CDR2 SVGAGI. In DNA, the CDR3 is TGTGCCAGCAGTTACTCGACTGGTGGGGAGCAGTACTTC. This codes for CASSYSTGGEQYF.

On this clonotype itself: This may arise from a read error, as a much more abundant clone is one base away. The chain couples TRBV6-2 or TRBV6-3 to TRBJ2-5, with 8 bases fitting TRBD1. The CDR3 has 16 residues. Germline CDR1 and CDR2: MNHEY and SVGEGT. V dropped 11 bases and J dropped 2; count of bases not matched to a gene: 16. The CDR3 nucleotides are TGTGCCGGCAATCACATAGAAGGACAGGGACAAGAGACCCAGTACTTC. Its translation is CAGNHIEGQGQETQYF.

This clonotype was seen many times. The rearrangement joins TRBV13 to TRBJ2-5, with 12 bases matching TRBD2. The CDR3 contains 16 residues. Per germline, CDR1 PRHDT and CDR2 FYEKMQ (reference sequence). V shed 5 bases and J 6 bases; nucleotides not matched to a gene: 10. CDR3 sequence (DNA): TGTGCCAGCAGCCCGACTAGCGGGGGCGCCATAAAGACCCAGTACTTC. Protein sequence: CASSPTSGGAIKTQYF.

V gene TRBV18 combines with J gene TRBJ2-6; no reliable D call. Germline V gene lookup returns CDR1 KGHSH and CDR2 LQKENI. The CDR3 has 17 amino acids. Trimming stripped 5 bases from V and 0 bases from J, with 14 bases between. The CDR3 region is CASSMRHSDSGANVLTF. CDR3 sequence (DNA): TGTGCCAGCTCAATGAGACACTCGGACTCTGGGGCCAACGTCCTGACTTTC.

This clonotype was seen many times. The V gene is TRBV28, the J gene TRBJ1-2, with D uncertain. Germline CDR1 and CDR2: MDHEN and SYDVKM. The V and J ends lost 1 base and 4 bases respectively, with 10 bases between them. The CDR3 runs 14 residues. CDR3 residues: CASSLLGDGYGYTF. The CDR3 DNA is TGTGCCAGCAGTTTATTAGGCGATGGCTATGGCTACACCTTC.